These 17 T cell receptor beta chains were all obtained from the same sample, sequenced in a study of shared clonotypes between healthy human individuals. Libraries were prepared by immunoSEQ multiplex PCR; TCRdb keeps only in-frame clonotypes and omits some of them. The sample lists some 2,100,000 clones, nearly 97% seen once, with roughly 0.13% in the top ten. What was sequenced was naive CD4+ T cells sorted from blood. Subset reported: CD45RA+ positively selected. Receptors were obtained from a man younger than 35 in good health.

The J gene is TRBJ2-1, the V gene TRBV11-3, with TRBD2 as a possible D gene (5 bases). The V gene's germline CDR1 is SGHNT and CDR2 YENEEA. Between the trimmed V and J ends, which lost 0 bases and 7 bases, there was a span of 13 bases. This CDR3 is built from 15 residues. The CDR3 region has the DNA TGTGCCAGCAGCTTAGACTGGACTTCTAGTAATGAGCAGTTCTTC. This translates into CASSLDWTSSNEQFF.

The chain is built from TRBV4-1 and TRBJ1-4; 10 bases are shared with TRBD1. The CDR3 sequence is 17 residues long. CDR1 and CDR2 (germline): MGHRA, YSYEKL. J lost 6 bases, V lost 4 bases, and 11 bases had no gene match. CDR3 nucleotides: TGCGCCAGCAGCCCGACAGGGGGCGCGAGAAAGGATGAAAAACTGTTTTTT. Amino acid sequence: CASSPTGGARKDEKLFF.

Regarding this clone: Other nucleotide sequences from this sample produce the same CDR3. The chain uses TRBV27 and TRBJ2-7; D perhaps matches TRBD2 (5 bases). This CDR3 contains 15 residues. V dropped 1 base and J dropped 0 bases, with 10 bases sitting between them. Germline assignment: CDR1 MNHEY and CDR2 SMNVEV (reference sequence). The DNA of the CDR3 is TGTGCCAGCAGTTTATACCCCGGAGGCTCCTACGAGCAGTACTTC. This codes for CASSLYPGGSYEQYF.

Comment on this clone: Other DNA variants within this sample encode the same CDR3. V is TRBV6-5 and J is TRBJ1-4; D is possibly TRBD1 (5 bases). Germline V gives CDR1 MNHEY, CDR2 SVGAGI. This CDR3 region has 13 residues. The ends were cut back, 2 bases at V and 8 bases at J, with 9 bases in the middle. The CDR3 sequence: CASSYGGEEKLFF. DNA of the CDR3: TGTGCCAGCAGTTACGGAGGGGAGGAAAAACTGTTTTTT.

This clone was found once. The J gene is TRBJ1-2, the V gene TRBV21-1. TRBV21-1 is annotated as a pseudogene. The CDR3 has 12 amino acids. The CDR3 here is CASSKGNYSYTF. The CDR3 DNA sequence: TGTGCCAGCAGCAAAGGGAACTACAGCTACACCTTC.

This clone was observed a handful of times. The J gene is TRBJ2-4, the V gene TRBV9; D unclear. This CDR3 has 11 amino acids. The V end was cut by 0 bases, the J end by 9 bases, with 4 bases between. Per the germline V gene, CDR1 is SGDLS and CDR2 is YYNGEE. This chain's CDR3 is CASSVEVIQYF. The CDR3 region has the DNA TGTGCCAGCAGCGTAGAGGTCATTCAGTACTTC.

This chain joins TRBV28 and TRBJ1-5; D unresolved. This CDR3 comprises 16 residues. CDR1 is MDHEN and CDR2 is SYDVKM in the germline V gene. V shed 6 bases and J shed 0 bases, with 15 bases lying between them. In nucleotides, the CDR3 is TGTGCCAGCAGCCCTGACCGACCTTATAGCAATCAGCCCCAGCATTTT. Its protein product is CASSPDRPYSNQPQHF.

The V and J genes are TRBV6-1 and TRBJ1-5, with 7 bases aligning to TRBD1. With V trimmed by 5 bases and J by 7 bases, 5 bases remained unmatched. This CDR3 contains 13 residues. Germline V gene lookup returns CDR1 MNHNS and CDR2 SASEGT. For the CDR3, the DNA is TGTGCCAGCAGTCTTGGACAGGAGCAGCCCCAGCATTTT. Encoded protein: CASSLGQEQPQHF.

The V and J genes are TRBV29-1 and TRBJ1-2, with TRBD1 identical over 9 bases. Germline CDR1 and CDR2: SQVTM and ANQGSEA. The CDR3 is made up of 16 amino acids. V trimming: 7 bases; J trimming: 3 bases; junction bases outside the gene matches: 15. The chain's CDR3 is CSAYTGGEQHHYGYTF. The CDR3 coding sequence is TGCAGCGCATATACAGGGGGCGAGCAGCATCACTATGGCTACACCTTC.

This rearrangement joins TRBV14 to TRBJ1-2; possible D gene TRBD1, 6 bases. Germline CDR1 reads SGHDN; CDR2 reads FVKESK. The CDR3 extends over 14 amino acids. Between the trimmed V and J ends, which lost 2 bases and 8 bases, there was a span of 15 bases. CDR3: CASSQSRQGRGYTF. CDR3 sequence (DNA): TGTGCCAGCAGCCAATCCCGCCAGGGGCGCGGCTACACCTTC.

This clone has only one observation. This chain connects TRBV5-1 to TRBJ2-7; D not resolved. This CDR3 comprises 17 residues. Trimming removed 0 bases at V and 0 bases at J, with 16 bases between. Per germline, CDR1 SGHRS and CDR2 YFSETQ. This chain's CDR3 is CASSLGKGIKGSYEQYF. The CDR3 bases are TGCGCCAGCAGCTTGGGTAAGGGCATTAAGGGCTCCTACGAGCAGTACTTC.

The rearrangement uses TRBV7-3 and TRBJ1-1; D is undetermined. This CDR3 region has 13 residues. Trimming pared 5 bases from V and 4 bases from J, leaving 11 bases between. CDR1 is SGHTA and CDR2 is FQGTGA in the germline V gene. CDR3 protein: CASSETVGTEAFF. The CDR3 DNA follows: TGTGCCAGCAGCGAAACGGTGGGCACTGAAGCTTTCTTT.

The chain employs TRBV6-1 and TRBJ2-1; the match to TRBD2 covers 9 bases. CDR1 is MNHNS, CDR2 SASEGT, per germline. CDR3 length: 14 amino acids. The V and J ends lost 6 bases and 9 bases, in that order; junction bases with no gene match: 9. CDR3: CASRKLAGVSEQFF. CDR3 nucleotides: TGTGCCAGCAGAAAATTAGCGGGAGTATCTGAGCAGTTCTTC.

This chain uses TRBV19 with TRBJ1-2, with 7 bases fitting TRBD1. The junction had 5 bases not matched to a gene; V was cut back by 5 bases and J by 2 bases. The germline gives CDR1 LNHDA, CDR2 SQIVND (reference sequence). The CDR3 sequence is 14 residues long. The CDR3 protein is CASSSQTGNYGYTF. The DNA of the CDR3 is TGTGCCAGTAGTTCCCAGACAGGGAACTATGGCTACACCTTC.

The chain is built from TRBV2 and TRBJ2-5; a weak D match, TRBD1 (6 bases). In germline, CDR1 is SNHLY, CDR2 FYNNEI. V lost 4 bases and J 2 bases, leaving 8 bases between the germline ends. CDR3 length: 13 residues. CDR3 DNA: TGTGCCAGCAGTGTCACAGGGCAAGAGACCCAGTACTTC. Its protein is CASSVTGQETQYF.

As DNA, the CDR3 is TGTGCCAGCAGTTCCACGTCAGGGGGGACCTATGGCTACACCTTC. Translated: CASSSTSGGTYGYTF. This sequence joins TRBV27 and TRBJ1-2; 7 bases align to TRBD1. The CDR3 consists of 15 residues. Germline V lookup: CDR1 MNHEY, CDR2 SMNVEV (reference sequence). Trimming took 4 bases from V and 4 from J; bases not matched to a gene: 9.

V gene TRBV13 combines with J gene TRBJ1-2, with 9 bases aligning to TRBD1. CDR1 is PRHDT and CDR2 is FYEKMQ in the germline V gene (reference sequence). V shed 4 bases and J 2 bases; nucleotides not matched to a gene: 11. The CDR3 runs to 17 residues. This CDR3 is CASSWGQGRAWNYGYTF. The CDR3 bases are TGTGCCAGCAGCTGGGGACAGGGAAGGGCGTGGAACTATGGCTACACCTTC.